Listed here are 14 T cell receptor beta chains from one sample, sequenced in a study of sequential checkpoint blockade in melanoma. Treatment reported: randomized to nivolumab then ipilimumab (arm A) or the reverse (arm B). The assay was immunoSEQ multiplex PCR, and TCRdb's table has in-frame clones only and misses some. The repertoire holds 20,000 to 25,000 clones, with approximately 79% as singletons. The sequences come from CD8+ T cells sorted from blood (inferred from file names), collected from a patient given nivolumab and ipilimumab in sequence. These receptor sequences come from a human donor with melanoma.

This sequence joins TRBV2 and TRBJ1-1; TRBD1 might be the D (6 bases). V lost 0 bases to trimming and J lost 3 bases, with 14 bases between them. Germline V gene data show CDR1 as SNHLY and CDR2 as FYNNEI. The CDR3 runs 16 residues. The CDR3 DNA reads TGTGCCAGCAGTGAAGCGAAGGGGACACCGCACACTGAAGCTTTCTTT. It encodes CASSEAKGTPHTEAFF.

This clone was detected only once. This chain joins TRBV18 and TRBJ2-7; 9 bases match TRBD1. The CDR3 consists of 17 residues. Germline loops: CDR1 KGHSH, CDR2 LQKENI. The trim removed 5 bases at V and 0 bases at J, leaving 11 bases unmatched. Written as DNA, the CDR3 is TGTGCCAGCTCAACAGGGACAGGGCTCGACCCCTCCTACGAGCAGTACTTC. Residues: CASSTGTGLDPSYEQYF.

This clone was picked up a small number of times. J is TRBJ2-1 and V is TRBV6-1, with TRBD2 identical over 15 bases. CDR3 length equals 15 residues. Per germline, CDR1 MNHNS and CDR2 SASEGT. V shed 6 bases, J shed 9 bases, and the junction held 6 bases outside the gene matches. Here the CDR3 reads CASRVGLAGGVEQFF. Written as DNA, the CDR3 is TGTGCCAGCAGAGTAGGACTAGCGGGAGGGGTTGAGCAGTTCTTC.

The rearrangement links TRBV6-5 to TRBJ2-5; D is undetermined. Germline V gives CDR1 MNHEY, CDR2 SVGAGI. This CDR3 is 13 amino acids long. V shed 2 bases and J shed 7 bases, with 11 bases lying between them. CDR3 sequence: CASSYRGRGTQYF. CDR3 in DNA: TGTGCCAGCAGTTACCGAGGCCGAGGGACCCAGTACTTC.

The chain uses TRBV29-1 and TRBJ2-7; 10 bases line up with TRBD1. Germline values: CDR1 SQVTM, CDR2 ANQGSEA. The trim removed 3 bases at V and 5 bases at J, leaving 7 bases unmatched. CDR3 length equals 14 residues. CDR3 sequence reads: CSVEVRDRGDEQYF. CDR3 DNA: TGCAGCGTTGAGGTTCGGGACAGGGGCGACGAGCAGTACTTC.

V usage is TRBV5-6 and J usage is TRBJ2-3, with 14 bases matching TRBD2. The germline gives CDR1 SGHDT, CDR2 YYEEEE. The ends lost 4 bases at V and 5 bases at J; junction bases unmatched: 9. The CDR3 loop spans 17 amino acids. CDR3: CASSLFPGLAGEDTQYF. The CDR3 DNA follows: TGTGCCAGCAGCCTGTTCCCGGGACTAGCGGGGGAAGATACGCAGTATTTT. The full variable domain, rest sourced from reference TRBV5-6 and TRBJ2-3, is DAGVTQSPTHLIKTRGQQVTLRCSPKSGHDTVSWYQQALGQGPQFIFQYYEEEERQRGNFPDRFSGHQFPNYSSELNVNALLLGDSALYLCASSLFPGLAGEDTQYFGPGTRLTVL.

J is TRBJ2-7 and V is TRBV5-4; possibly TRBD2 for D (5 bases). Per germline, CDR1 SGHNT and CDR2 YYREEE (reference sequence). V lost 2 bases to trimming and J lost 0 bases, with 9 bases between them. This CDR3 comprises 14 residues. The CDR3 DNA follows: TGTGCCAGCAGCTTAGTTGGGAGCTCCTACGAGCAGTACTTC. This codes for CASSLVGSSYEQYF.

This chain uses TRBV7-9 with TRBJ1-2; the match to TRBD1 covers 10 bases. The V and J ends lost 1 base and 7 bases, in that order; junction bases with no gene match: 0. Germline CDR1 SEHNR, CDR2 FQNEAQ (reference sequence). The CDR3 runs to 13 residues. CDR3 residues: CASSLGTGGGYTF. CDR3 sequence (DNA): TGTGCCAGCAGCTTAGGGACAGGGGGTGGCTACACCTTC.

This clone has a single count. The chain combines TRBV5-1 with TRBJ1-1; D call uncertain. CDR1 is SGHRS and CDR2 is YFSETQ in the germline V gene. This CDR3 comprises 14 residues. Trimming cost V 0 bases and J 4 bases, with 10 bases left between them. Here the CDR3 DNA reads TGCGCCAGCAGCTTGGAATCAGGTGGCACTGAAGCTTTCTTT. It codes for CASSLESGGTEAFF.

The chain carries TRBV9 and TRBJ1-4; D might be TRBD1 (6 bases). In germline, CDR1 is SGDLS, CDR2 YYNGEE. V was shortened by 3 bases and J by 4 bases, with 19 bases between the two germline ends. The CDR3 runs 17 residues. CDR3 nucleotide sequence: TGTGCCAGCAGCGCCAACCGGGGGGCGCGGGATAATGAAAAACTGTTTTTT. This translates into CASSANRGARDNEKLFF.

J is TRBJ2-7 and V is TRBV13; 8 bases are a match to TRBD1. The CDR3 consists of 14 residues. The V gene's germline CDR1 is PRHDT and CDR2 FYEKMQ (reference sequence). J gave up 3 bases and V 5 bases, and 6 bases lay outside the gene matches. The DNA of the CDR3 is TGTGCCAGCAGCCAATCGGACAGGGTCTACGAGCAGTACTTC. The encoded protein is CASSQSDRVYEQYF.

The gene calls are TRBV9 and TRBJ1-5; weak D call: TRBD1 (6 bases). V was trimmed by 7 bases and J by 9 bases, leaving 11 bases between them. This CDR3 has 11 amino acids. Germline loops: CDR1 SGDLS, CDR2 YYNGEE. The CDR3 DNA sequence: TGTGCCAGCGGACTGACAGGGCCCCAGCATTTT. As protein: CASGLTGPQHF.

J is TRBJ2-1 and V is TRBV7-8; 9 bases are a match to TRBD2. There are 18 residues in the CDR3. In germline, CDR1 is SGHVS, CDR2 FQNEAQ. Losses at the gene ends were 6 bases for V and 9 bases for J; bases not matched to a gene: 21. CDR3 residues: CASRRSGPIAGVGGEQFF. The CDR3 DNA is TGTGCCAGCAGGCGCTCGGGCCCGATAGCGGGAGTCGGGGGTGAGCAGTTCTTC.

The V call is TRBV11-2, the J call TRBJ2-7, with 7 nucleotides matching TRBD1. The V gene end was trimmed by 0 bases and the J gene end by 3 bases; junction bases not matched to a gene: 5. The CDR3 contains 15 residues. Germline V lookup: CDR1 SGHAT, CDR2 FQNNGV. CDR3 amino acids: CASSLDWDRRYEQYF. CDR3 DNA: TGTGCCAGCAGCTTAGATTGGGACAGACGCTACGAGCAGTACTTC.